This T cell receptor beta chain was sequenced for a study of cytotoxic CD8 clonotypes in ibrutinib-treated CLL. Generated by immunoSEQ multiplex PCR, the TCRdb table keeps only in-frame clones and is missing some. The repertoire has about 35,000 clones, 71% of them found once; the top ten carry approximately 15%. The germline V gene has CDR1 MNHEY and CDR2 SVGAGI. This CDR3 is built from 13 residues. The V end was cut by 6 bases, the J end by 4 bases, with 12 bases between. The sequence was obtained from a human donor with chronic lymphocytic leukemia. The chain links TRBV6-5 to TRBJ1-2; D possibly corresponds to TRBD1 (6 bases). The sample was PBMCs, taken at disease progression, from a patient treated with ibrutinib. Here the CDR3 DNA reads TGTGCCAGCAGCCGCGGACAGATCTATGGCTACACCTTC. It translates to CASSRGQIYGYTF.